Each of the 10 T cell receptor beta chains below was sequenced from the same sample in a study of cytomegalovirus exposure and HLA in healthy donors. The PCR made use of 60 Vbeta and 13 Jbeta primers. The data were produced by immunoSEQ multiplex PCR, yet TCRdb's version contains in-frame clones alone and is incomplete. The sample yields 150,000 to 200,000 clones, roughly four fifths seen once. Sequenced input: PBMCs. These receptors came from a man aged 50-59 years in good health and CMV-seropositive.

This clone appeared a single time. The rearrangement joins TRBV27 to TRBJ2-1; the match to TRBD2 covers 8 bases. This CDR3 is built from 15 residues. Germline V gene lookup returns CDR1 MNHEY and CDR2 SMNVEV (reference sequence). J lost 4 bases, V lost 5 bases, and 7 bases had no gene match. In DNA, the CDR3 is TGTGCCAGCAGTGCGAGCGGGAGTTTTTACAATGAGCAGTTCTTC. Encoded protein: CASSASGSFYNEQFF.

This clone came up once. In the same sample, other DNA sequences code for this CDR3. The CDR3 DNA sequence: TGCAGCGTCTTTGGAGAGAACACTGAAGCTTTCTTT. Amino acids: CSVFGENTEAFF. This sequence joins TRBV29-1 and TRBJ1-1; no definite D call. The V and J ends lost 6 bases and 1 base respectively, with 9 bases between them. The germline V gene encodes CDR1 SQVTM and CDR2 ANQGSEA. The CDR3 runs 12 residues.

This chain connects TRBV4-1 to TRBJ2-1; 13 nucleotides match TRBD2. CDR1 and CDR2 (germline): MGHRA, YSYEKL. J gave up 6 bases and V 4 bases, and 9 bases lay outside the gene matches. The CDR3 contains 17 residues. The CDR3 spells CASSRTQTSGRSNEQFF. For the CDR3, the DNA is TGCGCCAGCAGCCGGACCCAGACTAGCGGGAGGAGCAATGAGCAGTTCTTC.

The V and J genes are TRBV27 and TRBJ2-7, with 9 bases aligning to TRBD1. The germline CDR1 and CDR2 sequences are MNHEY and SMNVEV (reference sequence). J lost 5 bases, V lost 6 bases, and 17 bases had no gene match. CDR3 length equals 17 residues. The CDR3 DNA is TGTGCCAGCAGCACAACCAGGCCGGGACAGGGATCTAACGAGCAGTACTTC. Its protein product is CASSTTRPGQGSNEQYF.

A few counts support this clone. The chain couples TRBV4-2 to TRBJ1-1; D is ambiguous. Germline V gives CDR1 LGHNA, CDR2 YNFKEQ. The CDR3 length is 15 residues. The V gene lost 1 base and the J gene lost 4 bases, with 13 bases spanning the gap. For the CDR3, the DNA is TGTGCCAGCAGCCAAGGACGGGGTGTGGGCACTGAAGCTTTCTTT. This codes for CASSQGRGVGTEAFF.

The chain links TRBV19 to TRBJ1-2; D might be TRBD1 (6 bases). Germline CDR1 LNHDA, CDR2 SQIVND (reference sequence). V lost 3 bases and J 6 bases, leaving 8 bases between the germline ends. The length of the CDR3 is 12 residues. The CDR3 reads CASSMAGDGYTF. In DNA form, the CDR3 reads TGTGCCAGTAGTATGGCAGGGGATGGCTACACCTTC.

This chain connects TRBV5-1 to TRBJ1-5, with a weak D call TRBD1 (5 bases). Germline V gives CDR1 SGHRS, CDR2 YFSETQ. V was clipped by 1 base and J by 6 bases, with 11 bases between them. The CDR3 is 14 amino acids. This CDR3 reads CASSLFQGSQPQHF. The CDR3 coding sequence is TGCGCCAGCAGCTTGTTCCAGGGTAGTCAGCCCCAGCATTTT.

A remark on this clone: The same CDR3 is also encoded by other DNA sequences in this sample. This chain joins TRBV5-6 and TRBJ2-1, with 9 nucleotides matching TRBD1. V trimming: 4 bases; J trimming: 7 bases; junction bases outside the gene matches: 9. This CDR3 contains 15 residues. The germline gives CDR1 SGHDT, CDR2 YYEEEE. CDR3 sequence reads: CASSLVGQGWNEQFF. CDR3 bases: TGTGCCAGCAGCCTGGTGGGACAGGGCTGGAATGAGCAGTTCTTC.

The rearrangement uses TRBV2 and TRBJ1-5; D is unresolved. Germline V CDR1 and CDR2: SNHLY, FYNNEI. V lost 5 bases and J 0 bases, leaving 8 bases between the germline ends. The CDR3 loop spans 14 amino acids. The CDR3 DNA is TGTGCCAGCAGTAGACTTTATAGCAATCAGCCCCAGCATTTT. It specifies CASSRLYSNQPQHF.

J is TRBJ2-3 and V is TRBV5-6; D possibly corresponds to TRBD2 (6 bases). The germline CDR1 and CDR2 sequences are SGHDT and YYEEEE. V lost 0 bases to trimming and J lost 1 base, with 9 bases between them. The CDR3 has 15 amino acids. DNA for the CDR3: TGTGCCAGCAGCTTGGGGGCTAGCGGCACAGATACGCAGTATTTT. Amino acids: CASSLGASGTDTQYF.